The 14 T cell receptor beta chains below come from one sample, sequenced in a study of blood T cell repertoires in COVID-19. The repertoire was sequenced with immunoSEQ multiplex PCR; TCRdb's copy has only in-frame clones and lacks some. The sample comprises about 440,000 clones, around 89% of which are singletons, and about 4.3% rests with the top ten. Sample: peripheral blood. All receptors derive from a woman aged 25 to 39 with acute or convalescent COVID-19.

This clone has just one count. V gene TRBV10-2 combines with J gene TRBJ2-2; the match to TRBD1 covers 8 bases. Germline CDR1 reads WSHSY; CDR2 reads SAAADI. V lost 2 bases and J lost 2; bases outside the gene matches: 4. The CDR3 totals 16 residues. Written as DNA, the CDR3 is TGCGCCAGCAGTGAGCCCGGGACAGGCAACACCGGGGAGCTGTTTTTT. This translates into CASSEPGTGNTGELFF.

V and J are TRBV2 and TRBJ2-5; 12 bases fit TRBD2. Germline V gives CDR1 SNHLY, CDR2 FYNNEI. V was clipped by 10 bases and J by 2 bases; unmatched bases: 14. CDR3 size: 17 residues. The CDR3 here is CATKGGLAGGRQETQYF. CDR3 nucleotides: TGTGCCACCAAGGGAGGGCTAGCGGGGGGGCGGCAAGAGACCCAGTACTTC.

J is TRBJ1-5 and V is TRBV30; D is unresolved. The ends were cut back, 3 bases at V and 8 bases at J, with 14 bases in the middle. The CDR3 totals 13 residues. Looked up from germline, CDR1 is GTSNPN and CDR2 is SVGIG (reference sequence). CDR3: CAWRQTDREPQHF. Written as DNA, the CDR3 is TGTGCCTGGAGGCAAACCGACCGGGAGCCCCAGCATTTT. The whole variable domain, remainder taken from reference TRBV30 and TRBJ1-5, is SQTIHQWPATLVQPVGSPLSLECTVEGTSNPNLYWYRQAAGRGLQLLFYSVGIGQISSEVPQNLSASRPQDRQFILSSKKLLLSDSGFYLCAWRQTDREPQHFGDGTRLSIL.

The chain carries TRBV18 and TRBJ1-1, with a tentative D call TRBD1 (5 bases). CDR3 length: 15 amino acids. In germline, CDR1 is KGHSH, CDR2 LQKENI. Trimming took 0 bases from V and 2 from J, leaving 10 bases between them. CDR3 sequence (DNA): TGTGCCAGCTCACCACCGTGGCAGGGTAACACTGAAGCTTTCTTT. Encoded protein: CASSPPWQGNTEAFF.

The chain is built from TRBV19 and TRBJ1-5, with D possibly being TRBD1 (6 bases). The ends were cut back, 3 bases at V and 2 bases at J, with 17 bases in the middle. There are 17 residues in the CDR3. Germline V gene data show CDR1 as LNHDA and CDR2 as SQIVND (reference sequence). The CDR3 here is CASSIGSPDSGNQPQHF. CDR3 bases: TGTGCCAGTAGTATCGGAAGCCCGGACAGCGGCAATCAGCCCCAGCATTTT.

CDR3 sequence: CAWSAPGTGGSPLHF. The CDR3, as DNA: TGTGCCTGGAGTGCCCCTGGGACAGGGGGATCACCCCTCCACTTT. V is TRBV30 and J is TRBJ1-6; 11 bases line up with TRBD1. CDR1 is GTSNPN and CDR2 is SVGIG in the germline V gene (reference sequence). V was pared by 1 base and J by 10 bases, with 6 bases of the junction left unmatched. This CDR3 has 15 amino acids. Variable domain in full (rest from reference TRBV30 and TRBJ1-6): SQTIHQWPATLVQPVGSPLSLECTVEGTSNPNLYWYRQAAGRGLQLLFYSVGIGQISSEVPQNLSASRPQDRQFILSSKKLLLSDSGFYLCAWSAPGTGGSPLHFGNGTRLTVT.

The gene calls are TRBV27 and TRBJ1-2, with TRBD1 as a possible D gene (5 bases). The V and J ends lost 6 bases and 7 bases respectively, with 15 bases between them. CDR1 is MNHEY and CDR2 is SMNVEV in the germline V gene (reference sequence). The CDR3 totals 13 residues. The CDR3: CASSRAQGFGYTF. The CDR3 nucleotides are TGTGCCAGCAGCAGGGCTCAGGGATTTGGCTACACCTTC.

The rearrangement uses TRBV19 and TRBJ2-6, with D perhaps matching TRBD2 (5 bases). The CDR3 covers 16 residues. Germline assignment: CDR1 LNHDA and CDR2 SQIVND (reference sequence). Trimming cost V 4 bases and J 0 bases, with 10 bases left between them. The chain's CDR3 is CASSKLGISGANVLTF. The CDR3 DNA reads as TGTGCCAGTAGTAAACTCGGGATCTCTGGGGCCAACGTCCTGACTTTC.

The chain couples TRBV30 to TRBJ2-1; 7 bases are a match to TRBD2. Germline V lookup: CDR1 GTSNPN, CDR2 SVGIG (reference sequence). The trim removed 5 bases at V and 14 bases at J, leaving 12 bases unmatched. The CDR3 sequence is 12 residues long. The CDR3 region is CAWAPPGRGKFF. CDR3 nucleotide sequence: TGTGCCTGGGCCCCGCCGGGGAGGGGTAAGTTCTTC.

This rearrangement joins TRBV9 to TRBJ2-7, with TRBD1 as a possible D gene (5 bases). The germline gives CDR1 SGDLS, CDR2 YYNGEE. This CDR3 has 12 amino acids. The ends were cut back, 5 bases at V and 7 bases at J, with 13 bases in the middle. The CDR3 sequence is CASSPSGFEQYF. The CDR3 nucleotides read TGTGCCAGCAGTCCTTCAGGGTTTGAGCAGTACTTC.

The CDR3 sequence is CASSPGTAQETQYF. CDR3 coding DNA: TGCGCCAGCAGCCCTGGGACAGCACAAGAGACCCAGTACTTC. The chain is built from TRBV5-1 and TRBJ2-5; TRBD1 agrees at 7 bases. V gave up 4 bases and J gave up 2 bases; unmatched junction bases: 5. The V gene's germline CDR1 is SGHRS and CDR2 YFSETQ. This CDR3 contains 14 residues.

The chain recombines TRBV28 with TRBJ2-7, with no clear D. V lost 4 bases, J lost 3 bases, and 13 bases lay in between. The length of the CDR3 is 14 residues. Germline V gene data show CDR1 as MDHEN and CDR2 as SYDVKM. The CDR3 protein is CASSYNSPGYEQYF. CDR3 bases: TGTGCCAGCAGTTACAATTCCCCGGGCTACGAGCAGTACTTC.

This chain links TRBV7-6 with TRBJ2-2, with D tentatively TRBD1 (6 bases). The V end lost 5 bases, the J end lost 7 bases, and 14 bases lay between the germline ends. Germline V gene sequence: CDR1 SGHVS, CDR2 FNYEAQ. This CDR3 is 14 amino acids long. The CDR3 loop reads CASSPRQAGGELFF. The CDR3 region has the DNA TGTGCCAGCAGCCCTAGACAGGCGGGCGGGGAGCTGTTTTTT.

This chain uses TRBV7-3 with TRBJ1-1; D is unresolved. The CDR3 totals 14 residues. Germline V gene data show CDR1 as SGHTA and CDR2 as FQGTGA. V was trimmed by 5 bases and J by 7 bases, leaving 17 bases between them. The CDR3 DNA follows: TGTGCCAGCAGCCGGTACGCGGGCGCTTTTGAAGCTTTCTTT. Encoded protein: CASSRYAGAFEAFF.